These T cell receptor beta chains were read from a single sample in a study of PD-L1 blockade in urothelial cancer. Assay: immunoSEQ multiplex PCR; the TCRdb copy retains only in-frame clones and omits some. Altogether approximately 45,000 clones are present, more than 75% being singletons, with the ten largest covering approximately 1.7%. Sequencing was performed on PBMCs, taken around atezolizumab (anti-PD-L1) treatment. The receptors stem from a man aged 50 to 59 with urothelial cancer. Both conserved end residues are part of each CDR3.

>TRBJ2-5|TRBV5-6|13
CASSGTSSGTQYF
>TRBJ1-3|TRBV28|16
CASSPGTAPSGNTIYF
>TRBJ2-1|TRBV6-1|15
CASRPALGGEGEQFF
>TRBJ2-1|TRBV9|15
CASSLRLAGGGEQFF
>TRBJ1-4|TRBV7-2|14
CASSLAGLNEKLFF
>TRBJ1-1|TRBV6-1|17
CASSEQFRGSVNTEAFF
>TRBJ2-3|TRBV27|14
CASNRLAGGDTQYF
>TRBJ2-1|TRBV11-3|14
CASSPGGGYNEQFF
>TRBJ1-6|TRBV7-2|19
CASSLRGMTGSMRNSPLHF
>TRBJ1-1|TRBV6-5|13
CASSYGEQGRAFF
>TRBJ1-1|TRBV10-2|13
CASSLTGVPEAFF
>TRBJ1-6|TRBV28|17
CASSKGSGRNYNSPLHF
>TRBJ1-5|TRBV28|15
CASSRSDRLNAPQHF
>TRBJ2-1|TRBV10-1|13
CASSRQTYNEQFF
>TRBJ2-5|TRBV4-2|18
CASSQDPVAGTLQETQYF
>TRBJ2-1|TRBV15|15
CATSSRQGQGNEQFF
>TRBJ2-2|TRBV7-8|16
CASSLGLAVNTGELFF
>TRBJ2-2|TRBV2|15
CASSEGTGGYGELFF
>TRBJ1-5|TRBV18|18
CASSLVPPSGSNNQPQHF
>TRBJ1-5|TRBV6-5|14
CASSPGGHNQPQHF
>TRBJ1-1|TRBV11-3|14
CASSAGTGNTEAFF
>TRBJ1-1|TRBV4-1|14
CASSQVQTPAEAFF
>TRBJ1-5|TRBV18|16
CASSHTGGVGNQPQHF
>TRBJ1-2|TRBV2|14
CASRREGGNYGYTF
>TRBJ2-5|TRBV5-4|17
CASSIPSGGAPGETQYF
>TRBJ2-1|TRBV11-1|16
CASSLARGGWYNEQFF
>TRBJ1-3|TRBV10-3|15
CAISESSPLADTIYF
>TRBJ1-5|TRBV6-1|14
CASSDVDRDQPQHF
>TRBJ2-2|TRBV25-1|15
CASSESKQYVGELFF
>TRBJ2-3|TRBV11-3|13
CASSLGGSDTQYF
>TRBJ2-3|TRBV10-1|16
CASSESTAPGTDTQYF
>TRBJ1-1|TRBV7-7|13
CASSFSTNTEAFF
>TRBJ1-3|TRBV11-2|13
CASSEASGNTIYF
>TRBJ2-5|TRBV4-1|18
CASSQDRLAEPSLETQYF
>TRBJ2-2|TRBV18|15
CASSPGRESTGELFF
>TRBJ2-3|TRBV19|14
CASSSDLGTDTQYF
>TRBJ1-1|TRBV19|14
CASSSHSNPLKAFF
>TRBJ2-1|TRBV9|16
CASSVVSGRARGEQFF
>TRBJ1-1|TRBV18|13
CASSPGGTTEAFF